This TCR beta chain is drawn from a study of blood T cells in healthy people across ages. A remark on this clonotype: Its antigen is unidentified.

CDR1 is SGHRS, CDR2 YFSETQ, per germline. Trimming removed 4 bases at V and 11 bases at J, with 18 bases between. There are 13 residues in the CDR3. Using a J-beta primer mix together with a sample-barcoded 5' primer, a second PCR was run for roughly 6 to 12 cycles. TCRdb redid the calling of the 5' RACE reads with MiXCR, one entry per CDR3 protein. The table has roughly 1,500,000 distinct CDR3 sequences, 30% to 40% seen once. Study-level results: Estimates of diversity drawn from one million T cells were considered underestimates. A roughly linear fall in TCR beta diversity per million T cells was seen with increasing age.

Sample: blood. The sequence was collected from a woman aged 25 to 39 in good health. The chain uses TRBV5-1 and TRBJ2-5; D possibly corresponds to TRBD2 (6 bases). In nucleotides, the CDR3 is TGCGCCAGCAGCATCTACACCGGCGGGGAGCAGTACTTC. It codes for CASSIYTGGEQYF.